This entry features one TCR beta chain sequence. The CDR3 covers 16 residues. The germline V gene has CDR1 MNHEY and CDR2 SMNVEV (reference sequence). Between the trimmed V and J ends, which lost 2 bases and 5 bases, there was a span of 16 bases. Assay used: immunoSEQ multiplex PCR; TCRdb lists only in-frame clones, some missing. The sample has fewer than 150,000 clones, around 85% seen once. The record originates from a study of blood T cell repertoires in COVID-19. Study-level background: The United States, Italy and Spain provided the acute and convalescent COVID-19 samples.

Sequencing was carried out using peripheral blood. The chain employs TRBV27 and TRBJ1-5; D may be TRBD1 (5 bases). This receptor was obtained from a human donor in a cohort sampled during active COVID-19. CDR3 sequence (DNA): TGTGCCAGCAGTTTAACCAACCGGGGGTCCGATCAGCCCCAGCATTTT. This sequence encodes CASSLTNRGSDQPQHF.